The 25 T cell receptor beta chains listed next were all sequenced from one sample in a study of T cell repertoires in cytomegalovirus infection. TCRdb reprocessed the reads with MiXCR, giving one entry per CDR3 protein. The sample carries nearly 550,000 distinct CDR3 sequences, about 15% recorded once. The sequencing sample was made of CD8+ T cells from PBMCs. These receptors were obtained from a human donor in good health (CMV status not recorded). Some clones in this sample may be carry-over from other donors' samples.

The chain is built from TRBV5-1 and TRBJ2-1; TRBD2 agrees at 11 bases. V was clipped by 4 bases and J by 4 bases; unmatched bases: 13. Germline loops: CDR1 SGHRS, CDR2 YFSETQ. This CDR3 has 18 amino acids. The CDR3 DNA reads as TGCGCCAGCAGCCCCGACCGCCAACTAGCGGGGGATTACAATGAGCAGTTCTTC. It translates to CASSPDRQLAGDYNEQFF.

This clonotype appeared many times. CDR3 DNA: TGCGCCAGCAGCCAAGTGGAGAGCACTGAAGCTTTCTTT. Protein product: CASSQVESTEAFF. The chain recombines TRBV4-1 with TRBJ1-1; D uncertain. This CDR3 is 13 amino acids long. The germline V gene has CDR1 MGHRA and CDR2 YSYEKL. V lost 1 base, J lost 4 bases, and 7 bases lay in between.

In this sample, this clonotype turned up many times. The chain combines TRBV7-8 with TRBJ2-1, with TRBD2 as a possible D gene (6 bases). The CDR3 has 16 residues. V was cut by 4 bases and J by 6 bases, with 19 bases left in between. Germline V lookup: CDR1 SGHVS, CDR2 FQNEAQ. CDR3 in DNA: TGTGCCAGCAGCTCTTTTCCGGGGGTTGTCGCCAATGAGCAGTTCTTC. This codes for CASSSFPGVVANEQFF.

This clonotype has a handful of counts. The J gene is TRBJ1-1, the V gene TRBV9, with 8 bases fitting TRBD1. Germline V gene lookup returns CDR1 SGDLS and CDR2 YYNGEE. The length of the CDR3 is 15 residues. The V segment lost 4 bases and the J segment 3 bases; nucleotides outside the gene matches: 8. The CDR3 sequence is CASSPRRGLDTEAFF. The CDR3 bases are TGTGCCAGCAGCCCGCGCAGGGGGCTAGACACTGAAGCTTTCTTT.

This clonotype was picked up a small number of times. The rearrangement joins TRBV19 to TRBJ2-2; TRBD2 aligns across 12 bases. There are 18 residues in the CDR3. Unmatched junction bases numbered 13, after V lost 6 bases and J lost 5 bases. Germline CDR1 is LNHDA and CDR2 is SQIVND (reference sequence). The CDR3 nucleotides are TGTGCCAGTAGCCTAGCCCCGGCTAGCGGGAGGGGGACCGGGGAGCTGTTTTTT. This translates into CASSLAPASGRGTGELFF.

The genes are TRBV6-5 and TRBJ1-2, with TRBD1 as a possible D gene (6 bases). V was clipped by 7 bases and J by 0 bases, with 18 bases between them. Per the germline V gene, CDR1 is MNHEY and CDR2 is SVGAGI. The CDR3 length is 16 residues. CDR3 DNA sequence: TGTGCCAGCACCAACAGGGACATACTACCTAACTATGGCTACACCTTC. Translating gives CASTNRDILPNYGYTF.

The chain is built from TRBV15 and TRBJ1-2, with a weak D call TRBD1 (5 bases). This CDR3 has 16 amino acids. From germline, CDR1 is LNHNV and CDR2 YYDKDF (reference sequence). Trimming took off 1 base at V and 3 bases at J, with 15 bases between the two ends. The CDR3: CATSRGIRGTDYGYTF. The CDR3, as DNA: TGTGCCACCAGCAGAGGCATACGAGGGACGGACTATGGCTACACCTTC.

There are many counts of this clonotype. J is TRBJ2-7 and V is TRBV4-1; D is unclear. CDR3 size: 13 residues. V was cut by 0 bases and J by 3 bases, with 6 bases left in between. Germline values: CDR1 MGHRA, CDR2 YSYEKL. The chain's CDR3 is CASSQDWSYEQYF. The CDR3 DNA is TGCGCCAGCAGCCAAGATTGGAGCTACGAGCAGTACTTC.

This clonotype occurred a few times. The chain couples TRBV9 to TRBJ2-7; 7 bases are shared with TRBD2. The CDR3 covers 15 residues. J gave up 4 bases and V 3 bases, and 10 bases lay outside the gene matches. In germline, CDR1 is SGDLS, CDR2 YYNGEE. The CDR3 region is CASSAGRAGSYEQYF. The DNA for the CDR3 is TGTGCCAGCAGCGCGGGGCGAGCGGGAAGTTACGAGCAGTACTTC.

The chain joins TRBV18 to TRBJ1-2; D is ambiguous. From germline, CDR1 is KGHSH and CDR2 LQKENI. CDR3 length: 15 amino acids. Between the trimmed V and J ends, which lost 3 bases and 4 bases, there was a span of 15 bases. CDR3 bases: TGTGCCAGCTCACCGGACCAGAATCGAGGCTATGGCTACACCTTC. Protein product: CASSPDQNRGYGYTF. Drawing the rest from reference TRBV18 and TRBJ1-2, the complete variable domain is NAGVMQNPRHLVRRRGQEARLRCSPMKGHSHVYWYRQLPEEGLKFMVYLQKENIIDESGMPKERFSAEFPKEGPSILRIQQVVRGDSAAYFCASSPDQNRGYGYTFGSGTRLTVV.

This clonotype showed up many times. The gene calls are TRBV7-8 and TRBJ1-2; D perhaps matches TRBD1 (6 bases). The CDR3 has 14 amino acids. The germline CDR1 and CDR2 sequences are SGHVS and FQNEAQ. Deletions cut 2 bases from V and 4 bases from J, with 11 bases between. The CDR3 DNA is TGTGCCAGCAGCTTACGCAGGGGAGGCTATGGCTACACCTTC. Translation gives CASSLRRGGYGYTF.

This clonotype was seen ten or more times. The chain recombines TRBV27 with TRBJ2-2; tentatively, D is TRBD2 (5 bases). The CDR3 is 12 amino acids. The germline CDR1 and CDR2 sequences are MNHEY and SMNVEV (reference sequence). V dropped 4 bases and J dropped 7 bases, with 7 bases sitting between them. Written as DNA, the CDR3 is TGTGCCAGCAGTTCCGGGATCGGGGAGCTGTTTTTT. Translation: CASSSGIGELFF.

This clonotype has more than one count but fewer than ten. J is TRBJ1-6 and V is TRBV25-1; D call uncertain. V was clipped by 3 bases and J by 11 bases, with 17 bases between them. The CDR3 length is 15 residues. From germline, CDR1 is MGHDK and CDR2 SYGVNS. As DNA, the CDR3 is TGTGCCAGCAGTGATTCCCGTCTAGAGGTGCCACCCCTCCACTTT. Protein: CASSDSRLEVPPLHF.

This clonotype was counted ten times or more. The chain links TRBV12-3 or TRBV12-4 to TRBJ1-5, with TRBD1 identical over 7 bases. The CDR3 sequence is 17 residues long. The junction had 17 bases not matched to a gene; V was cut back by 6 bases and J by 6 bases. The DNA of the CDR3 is TGTGCCAGCAGCACCAGTCTTGGGCACAGGGGAACTCAGCCCCAGCATTTT. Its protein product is CASSTSLGHRGTQPQHF.

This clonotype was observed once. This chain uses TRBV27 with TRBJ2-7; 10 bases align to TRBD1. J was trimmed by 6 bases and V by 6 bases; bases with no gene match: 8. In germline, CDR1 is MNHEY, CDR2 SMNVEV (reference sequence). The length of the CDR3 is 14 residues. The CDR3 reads CASRSGTGVSEQYF. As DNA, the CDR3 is TGTGCCAGCAGAAGCGGGACAGGGGTTAGCGAGCAGTACTTC.

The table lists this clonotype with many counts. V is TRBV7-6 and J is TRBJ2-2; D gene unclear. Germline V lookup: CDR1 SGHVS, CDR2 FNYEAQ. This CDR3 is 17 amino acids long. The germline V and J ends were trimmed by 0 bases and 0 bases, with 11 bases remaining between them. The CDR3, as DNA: TGTGCCAGCAGCTTAGCGAGAGAGCGAACGAACACCGGGGAGCTGTTTTTT. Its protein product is CASSLARERTNTGELFF.

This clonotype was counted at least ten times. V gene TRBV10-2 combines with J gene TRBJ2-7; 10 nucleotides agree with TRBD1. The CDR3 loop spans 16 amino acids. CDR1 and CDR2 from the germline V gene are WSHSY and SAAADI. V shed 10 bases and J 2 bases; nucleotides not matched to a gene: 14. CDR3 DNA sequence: TGCGCCACCGAACCGGTTTTGGGACAGGGGACCTACGAGCAGTACTTC. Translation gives CATEPVLGQGTYEQYF.

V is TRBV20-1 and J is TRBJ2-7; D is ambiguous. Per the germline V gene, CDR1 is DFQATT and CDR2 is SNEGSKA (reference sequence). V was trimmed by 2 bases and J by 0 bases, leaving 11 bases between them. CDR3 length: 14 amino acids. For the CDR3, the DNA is TGCAGTGCTAGACTTTACTCGAGCTCCTACGAGCAGTACTTC. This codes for CSARLYSSSYEQYF.

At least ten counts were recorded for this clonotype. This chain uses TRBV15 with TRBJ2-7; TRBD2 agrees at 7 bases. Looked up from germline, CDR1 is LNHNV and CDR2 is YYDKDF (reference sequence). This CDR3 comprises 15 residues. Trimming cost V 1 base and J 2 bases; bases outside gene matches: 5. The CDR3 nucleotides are TGTGCCACCAGCAGAGGGCTAGCGGCTACCTACGAGCAGTACTTC. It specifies CATSRGLAATYEQYF.

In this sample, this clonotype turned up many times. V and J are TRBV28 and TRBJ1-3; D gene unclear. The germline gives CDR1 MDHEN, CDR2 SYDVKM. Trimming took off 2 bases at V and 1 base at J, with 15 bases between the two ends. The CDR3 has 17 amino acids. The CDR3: CASSLNGNIRSGNTIYF. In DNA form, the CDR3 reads TGTGCCAGCAGTTTAAACGGGAATATAAGATCTGGAAACACCATATATTTT.

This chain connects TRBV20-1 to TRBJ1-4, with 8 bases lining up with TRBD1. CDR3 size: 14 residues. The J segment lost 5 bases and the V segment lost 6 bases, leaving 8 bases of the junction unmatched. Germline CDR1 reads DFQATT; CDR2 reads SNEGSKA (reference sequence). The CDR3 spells CSAKSGQANEKLFF. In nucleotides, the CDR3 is TGCAGTGCCAAGTCGGGACAGGCGAATGAAAAACTGTTTTTT.

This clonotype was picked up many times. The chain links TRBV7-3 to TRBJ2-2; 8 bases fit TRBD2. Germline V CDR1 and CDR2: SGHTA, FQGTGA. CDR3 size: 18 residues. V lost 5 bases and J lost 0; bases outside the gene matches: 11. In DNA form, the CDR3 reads TGTGCCAGCAGCCGTGGGGCAGCGGGGGCCACGAACACCGGGGAGCTGTTTTTT. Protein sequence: CASSRGAAGATNTGELFF.

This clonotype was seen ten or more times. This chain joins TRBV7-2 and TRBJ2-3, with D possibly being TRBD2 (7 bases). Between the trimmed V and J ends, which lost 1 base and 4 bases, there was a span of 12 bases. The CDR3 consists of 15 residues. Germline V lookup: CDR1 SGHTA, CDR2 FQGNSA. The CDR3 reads CASSLEGGVADTQYF. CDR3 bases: TGTGCCAGCAGCTTAGAGGGGGGGGTCGCAGATACGCAGTATTTT.

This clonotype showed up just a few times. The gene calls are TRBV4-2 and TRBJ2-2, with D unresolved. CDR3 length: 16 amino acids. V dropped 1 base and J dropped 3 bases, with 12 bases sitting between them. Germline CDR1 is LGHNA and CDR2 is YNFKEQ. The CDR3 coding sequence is TGTGCCAGCAGCCAAGGGGCCGGGCTCTACACCGGGGAGCTGTTTTTT. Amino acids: CASSQGAGLYTGELFF.

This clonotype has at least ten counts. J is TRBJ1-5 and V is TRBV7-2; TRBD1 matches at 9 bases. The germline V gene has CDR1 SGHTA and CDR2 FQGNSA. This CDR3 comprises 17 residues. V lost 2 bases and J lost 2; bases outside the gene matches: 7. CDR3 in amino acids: CASSLSWGQGGNQPQHF. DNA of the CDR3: TGTGCCAGCAGCTTAAGTTGGGGACAGGGAGGCAATCAGCCCCAGCATTTT.